The 20 T cell receptor beta chains below all came from one sample that was sequenced in a study of cytomegalovirus exposure and HLA in healthy donors. The PCR had 60 Vbeta and 13 Jbeta primers. TCRdb's copy holds only in-frame clones and misses some; the assay was immunoSEQ multiplex PCR. The profile shows fewer than 200,000 clones, around 68% of them singletons. Input material: PBMCs. The receptors shown here come from a middle-aged man in good health and CMV-seronegative.

This chain uses TRBV5-5 with TRBJ1-5, with 9 bases matching TRBD1. After removal of 4 bases from V and 2 bases from J, the junction contained 4 bases not matched to a gene. The germline V gene has CDR1 SGHKS and CDR2 YYEKEE (reference sequence). This CDR3 is 15 amino acids long. The CDR3 sequence: CASSQDRGGNQPQHF. DNA of the CDR3: TGTGCCAGCAGCCAGGACAGGGGTGGCAATCAGCCCCAGCATTTT.

This clone was found a few times. The chain carries TRBV27 and TRBJ2-7, with D unresolved. The germline gives CDR1 MNHEY, CDR2 SMNVEV (reference sequence). The germline V and J ends were trimmed by 3 bases and 0 bases, with 6 bases remaining between them. The CDR3 extends over 13 amino acids. The CDR3 DNA is TGTGCCAGCAGTTTTGACACCTCCTACGAGCAGTACTTC. As protein: CASSFDTSYEQYF.

This clone was counted only a few times. The V call is TRBV4-1, the J call TRBJ1-1; no reliable D call. Germline-derived CDR1 and CDR2 are MGHRA and YSYEKL. This CDR3 region has 14 residues. V was cut by 0 bases and J by 3 bases, with 8 bases left in between. The CDR3 here is CASSQDRRDTEAFF. For the CDR3, the DNA is TGCGCCAGCAGCCAAGATAGGAGGGACACTGAAGCTTTCTTT.

The chain carries TRBV4-1 and TRBJ2-2; 12 bases match TRBD1. Unmatched junction bases numbered 1, after V lost 4 bases and J lost 4 bases. The CDR3 extends over 15 amino acids. Germline lookup yields CDR1 MGHRA and CDR2 YSYEKL. The CDR3 protein is CASSPGQGATGELFF. CDR3 nucleotides: TGCGCCAGCAGCCCGGGACAGGGGGCCACCGGGGAGCTGTTTTTT.

V gene TRBV30 combines with J gene TRBJ1-6, with D perhaps matching TRBD1 (6 bases). The V and J ends lost 1 base and 9 bases respectively, with 10 bases between them. Germline CDR1 reads GTSNPN; CDR2 reads SVGIG (reference sequence). The CDR3 loop spans 13 amino acids. This CDR3 is CAWSDRVRSPLHF. CDR3 DNA: TGTGCCTGGAGTGACAGGGTTCGTTCACCCCTCCACTTT.

CDR3 sequence: CASSLVGAGVLTF. The CDR3 DNA sequence: TGCGCCAGCAGCTTGGTGGGGGCCGGCGTCCTGACTTTC. V and J are TRBV5-1 and TRBJ2-6, with D possibly being TRBD1 (6 bases). This CDR3 has 13 residues. V was pared by 0 bases and J by 12 bases, with 10 bases between. Germline CDR1 reads SGHRS; CDR2 reads YFSETQ.

The chain uses TRBV19 and TRBJ1-5; possible D gene TRBD1, 6 bases. Germline CDR1 reads LNHDA; CDR2 reads SQIVND (reference sequence). The CDR3 totals 16 residues. Trimming removed 6 bases from V and 4 bases from J, with 19 bases in between. The CDR3 is CASRTILTGWNQPQHF. The DNA for the CDR3 is TGTGCCAGTAGAACAATCCTAACAGGGTGGAATCAGCCCCAGCATTTT.

This clone was counted between two and nine times. The chain couples TRBV6-1 to TRBJ2-5; a possible D gene is TRBD1 (6 bases). The CDR3 spans 12 residues. Trimming cost V 8 bases and J 5 bases, with 12 bases left between them. Germline lookup yields CDR1 MNHNS and CDR2 SASEGT. CDR3 amino acids: CASLRTAETQYF. In DNA, the CDR3 is TGTGCCAGCCTTCGGACAGCGGAGACCCAGTACTTC.

The rearrangement joins TRBV5-1 to TRBJ2-3; 8 nucleotides align to TRBD2. Germline trimming cut 0 bases from V and 6 bases from J; bases unmatched to any gene: 9. This CDR3 has 16 residues. CDR1 and CDR2 (germline): SGHRS, YFSETQ. The CDR3 protein is CASSLGNGGAKDTQYF. The CDR3 DNA sequence: TGCGCCAGCAGCTTGGGAAACGGGGGGGCTAAGGATACGCAGTATTTT. The full variable domain, its missing parts supplied by reference TRBV5-1 and TRBJ2-3, is KAGVTQTPRYLIKTRGQQVTLSCSPISGHRSVSWYQQTPGQGLQFLFEYFSETQRNKGNFPGRFSGRQFSNSRSEMNVSTLELGDSALYLCASSLGNGGAKDTQYFGPGTRLTVL.

This clone came up once. This chain joins TRBV5-4 and TRBJ2-5, with 16 bases that match TRBD2. The ends lost 2 bases at V and 1 base at J; junction bases unmatched: 5. The CDR3 spans 18 residues. Germline CDR1 and CDR2: SGHNT and YYREEE (reference sequence). CDR3 protein: CASSLGTSGGAGQETQYF. In nucleotides, the CDR3 is TGTGCCAGCAGCTTAGGGACTAGCGGGGGGGCAGGCCAAGAGACCCAGTACTTC.

The rearrangement joins TRBV9 to TRBJ1-3; 8 bases fit TRBD1. The DNA end is more similar to TRBJ2-2, so the J call may be wrong. The CDR3 is made up of 17 amino acids. Germline CDR1 SGDLS, CDR2 YYNGEE. The CDR3 nucleotides read TGTGCCAGCAGCGTAGCGACAGGGGCGTTGAACACCGGGGAGCTGTTTTTT. Translated, it gives CASSVATGALNTGELFF.

This chain links TRBV5-1 with TRBJ1-1; D unclear. Germline V CDR1 and CDR2: SGHRS, YFSETQ. The CDR3 sequence is 16 residues long. The V end was cut by 0 bases, the J end by 6 bases, with 18 bases between. As DNA, the CDR3 is TGCGCCAGCAGCTTGGCCGGGGTGGGCGCTAGTTCTGAAGCTTTCTTT. Amino acid sequence: CASSLAGVGASSEAFF.

This clone was seen more than once but under ten times. The chain employs TRBV7-2 and TRBJ2-3; TRBD2 aligns across 8 bases. Germline V CDR1 and CDR2: SGHTA, FQGNSA. The V and J ends lost 5 bases and 6 bases, in that order; junction bases with no gene match: 7. The CDR3 is 14 amino acids. This chain's CDR3 is CASSTGGAVDTQYF. As DNA, the CDR3 is TGTGCCAGCAGCACCGGGGGGGCCGTGGATACGCAGTATTTT.

The chain links TRBV9 to TRBJ2-7; possibly TRBD2 for D (6 bases). Per germline, CDR1 SGDLS and CDR2 YYNGEE. V lost 0 bases and J lost 2, with 9 bases in between. The CDR3 extends over 14 amino acids. In nucleotides, the CDR3 is TGTGCCAGCAGCGTAGACCGGGGGACCTACGAGCAGTACTTC. It yields the protein CASSVDRGTYEQYF.

The gene calls are TRBV9 and TRBJ2-7; D is ambiguous. This CDR3 is built from 14 residues. V gave up 0 bases and J gave up 0 bases, with 7 bases separating them. CDR1 and CDR2 from the germline V gene are SGDLS and YYNGEE. The CDR3 nucleotides read TGTGCCAGCAGCGTAGCCCCGAGCTCCTACGAGCAGTACTTC. This sequence encodes CASSVAPSSYEQYF.

This sequence joins TRBV11-2 and TRBJ1-3; the D is unclear. The CDR3 is made up of 13 amino acids. Germline CDR1 SGHAT, CDR2 FQNNGV. The V gene lost 0 bases and the J gene lost 4 bases, with 4 bases spanning the gap. CDR3 sequence reads: CASSLDLGNTIYF. In DNA, the CDR3 is TGTGCCAGCAGCTTAGATCTCGGAAACACCATATATTTT.

This clone occurred a few times. This chain uses TRBV5-1 with TRBJ1-2; TRBD1 agrees at 7 bases. The germline V gene encodes CDR1 SGHRS and CDR2 YFSETQ. This CDR3 region has 14 residues. The V and J ends lost 3 bases and 5 bases, in that order; junction bases with no gene match: 7. This CDR3 reads CASSSPDRVYGYTF. CDR3 nucleotide sequence: TGCGCCAGCAGCTCCCCTGACAGGGTTTATGGCTACACCTTC.

V usage is TRBV6-6 and J usage is TRBJ1-2, with D possibly TRBD1 on 5 matching bases. V gave up 2 bases and J gave up 5 bases, with 12 bases separating them. Germline CDR1 MNHNY, CDR2 SVGAGI (reference sequence). The CDR3 runs to 14 residues. In DNA form, the CDR3 reads TGTGCCAGCAGTTACAGAGTGGAGGGGTATGGCTACACCTTC. Translating gives CASSYRVEGYGYTF.

This chain links TRBV9 with TRBJ2-1, with D possibly matching TRBD1 (6 bases). The CDR3 has 11 residues. Trimming took off 4 bases at V and 10 bases at J, with 9 bases between the two ends. Germline values: CDR1 SGDLS, CDR2 YYNGEE. CDR3 nucleotide sequence: TGTGCCAGCAGCCGGGACATGGAGCAGTTCTTC. This translates into CASSRDMEQFF. Using reference TRBV9 and TRBJ2-1 for the parts outside the CDR3, the full variable domain is DSGVTQTPKHLITATGQRVTLRCSPRSGDLSVYWYQQSLDQGLQFLIQYYNGEERAKGNILERFSAQQFPDLHSELNLSSLELGDSALYFCASSRDMEQFFGPGTRLTVL.

The chain has TRBV9 and TRBJ2-1, with D maybe TRBD2 (5 bases). This CDR3 region has 16 residues. Germline assignment: CDR1 SGDLS and CDR2 YYNGEE. The V end was cut by 4 bases, the J end by 0 bases, with 14 bases between. The CDR3 bases are TGTGCCAGCAGCCCATCCCCTCGGGGCTCCTACAATGAGCAGTTCTTC. Translating gives CASSPSPRGSYNEQFF.